The 17 T cell receptor beta chains given below trace back to one sample, sequenced in a study of blood T cell repertoires in COVID-19. The repertoire was sequenced with immunoSEQ multiplex PCR; TCRdb's copy has only in-frame clones and lacks some. The table includes around 150,000 clones, around 81% detected once. Material: PBMCs or T cells enriched from blood (not recorded which). The receptors were sampled from a woman in her 40s who had recovered from COVID-19.

The CDR3 here is CSAGEDLSSYNEQFF. The CDR3, as DNA: TGCAGCGCAGGGGAGGACCTTAGCTCCTACAATGAGCAGTTCTTC. V is TRBV29-1 and J is TRBJ2-1; D may match TRBD1 or TRBD2 (6 bases each). From germline, CDR1 is SQVTM and CDR2 ANQGSEA. Trimming left V 7 bases short and J 0 bases short, with 16 bases between. The CDR3 loop spans 15 amino acids.

V gene TRBV7-9 combines with J gene TRBJ2-3; TRBD2 might be the D (6 bases). Germline loops: CDR1 SEHNR, CDR2 FQNEAQ (reference sequence). The CDR3 loop spans 13 amino acids. Trimming removed 5 bases at V and 1 base at J, with 7 bases between. Here the CDR3 DNA reads TGTGCCAGCAGCCCGGGGGGCACAGATACGCAGTATTTT. Its translation is CASSPGGTDTQYF.

V usage is TRBV10-3 and J usage is TRBJ1-2; no firm D call. V lost 0 bases and J 6 bases, leaving 11 bases between the germline ends. The germline CDR1 and CDR2 sequences are ENHRY and SYGVKD. This CDR3 comprises 14 residues. Here the CDR3 DNA reads TGTGCCATCAGTGAGTCTTACGGACTTAATGGCTACACCTTC. This translates into CAISESYGLNGYTF.

The V and J genes are TRBV29-1 and TRBJ2-1, with 12 positions matching TRBD2. The J segment lost 9 bases and the V segment lost 8 bases, leaving 8 bases of the junction unmatched. The CDR3 contains 13 residues. The germline V gene has CDR1 SQVTM and CDR2 ANQGSEA. The CDR3 DNA reads as TGCAGCCTCGGACTAGCGGGAAGTGGTGAGCAGTTCTTC. This codes for CSLGLAGSGEQFF.

The V and J genes are TRBV7-9 and TRBJ1-1, with TRBD1 matching 7 bases. The CDR3 spans 14 residues. Per the germline V gene, CDR1 is SEHNR and CDR2 is FQNEAQ (reference sequence). The V gene end was trimmed by 1 base and the J gene end by 8 bases; junction bases not matched to a gene: 7. The CDR3 reads CASSLGQGGWEAFF. DNA of the CDR3: TGTGCCAGCAGCTTAGGACAGGGAGGTTGGGAAGCTTTCTTT. Together with reference TRBV7-9 and TRBJ1-1, the CDR3 gives the full variable domain: DTGVSQNPRHKITKRGQNVTFRCDPISEHNRLYWYRQTLGQGPEFLTYFQNEAQLEKSRLLSDRFSAERPKGSFSTLEIQRTEQGDSAMYLCASSLGQGGWEAFFGQGTRLTVV.

The J gene is TRBJ1-4, the V gene TRBV9; D unresolved. Germline lookup yields CDR1 SGDLS and CDR2 YYNGEE. This CDR3 spans 16 amino acids. Deletions cut 0 bases from V and 3 bases from J, with 12 bases between. Here the CDR3 DNA reads TGTGCCAGCAGCGTAGGGGAGGAGGGAGCTAATGAAAAACTGTTTTTT. Protein sequence: CASSVGEEGANEKLFF.

The chain joins TRBV19 to TRBJ1-6; a weak D match, TRBD1 (5 bases). Germline loops: CDR1 LNHDA, CDR2 SQIVND (reference sequence). This CDR3 has 15 amino acids. Trimming removed 7 bases at V and 5 bases at J, with 15 bases between. In DNA form, the CDR3 reads TGTGCCAGTAACCCGGGGGGGGGTAATAATTCACCCCTCCACTTT. Translating gives CASNPGGGNNSPLHF.

V and J are TRBV29-1 and TRBJ1-3; 8 bases are a match to TRBD1. Germline V gene sequence: CDR1 SQVTM, CDR2 ANQGSEA. V lost 5 bases, J lost 0 bases, and 12 bases stayed unmatched. The CDR3 runs 17 residues. CDR3 region: CSVYWQGATSSGNTIYF. As DNA, the CDR3 is TGCAGCGTTTACTGGCAGGGGGCCACCTCCTCTGGAAACACCATATATTTT.

This clone was counted once. The chain is built from TRBV2 and TRBJ1-2; no reliable D call. This CDR3 is 13 amino acids long. V lost 4 bases, J lost 3 bases, and 9 bases lay in between. From germline, CDR1 is SNHLY and CDR2 FYNNEI. The chain's CDR3 is CASSVGEDYGYTF. The CDR3 nucleotides are TGTGCCAGCAGTGTCGGAGAAGACTATGGCTACACCTTC.

The V gene is TRBV12-5, the J gene TRBJ1-2; no clear D. Trimming cost V 2 bases and J 8 bases, with 21 bases left between them. Germline V gene lookup returns CDR1 LGHNT and CDR2 FRNRAP. The CDR3 length is 16 residues. The CDR3 protein is CASGLPQVEEREGYTF. CDR3 nucleotide sequence: TGTGCTAGTGGTTTGCCCCAGGTGGAGGAGCGGGAGGGCTACACCTTC.

This clone was observed many times. Sequence at one end of the junction differs from germline and may be a read error. The chain employs TRBV11-1 and TRBJ2-3; 11 bases are shared with TRBD2. CDR3 length: 15 residues. The V gene's germline CDR1 is SGHAT and CDR2 FQDESV (reference sequence). The CDR3 DNA is TGTGCCAGCAGCCTAGCGGGAGGAGGAGCAGATACGCAGTATTTT. Its translation is CASSLAGGGADTQYF.

The chain links TRBV6-5 to TRBJ2-2; 8 bases map to TRBD2. Losses at the gene ends were 6 bases for V and 2 bases for J; bases not matched to a gene: 5. Germline CDR1 is MNHEY and CDR2 is SVGAGI. The CDR3 is made up of 15 amino acids. The CDR3 reads CASSREGPNTGELFF. Here the CDR3 DNA reads TGTGCCAGCAGCCGGGAGGGGCCCAACACCGGGGAGCTGTTTTTT.

This chain uses TRBV19 with TRBJ1-5; 10 bases are a match to TRBD1. Germline lookup yields CDR1 LNHDA and CDR2 SQIVND (reference sequence). Trimming cost V 4 bases and J 2 bases; bases outside gene matches: 17. The CDR3 covers 20 residues. This CDR3 reads CASSTPPGTGEWIGNQPQHF. CDR3 sequence (DNA): TGTGCCAGTAGTACTCCCCCCGGGACAGGGGAGTGGATTGGCAATCAGCCCCAGCATTTT.

This clone showed up just once. The chain links TRBV5-6 to TRBJ2-1; D not certain. Germline V CDR1 and CDR2: SGHDT, YYEEEE. The CDR3 consists of 14 residues. Trimming shortened V by 0 bases and J by 3 bases, and 7 bases separated the two germline ends. The CDR3 DNA sequence: TGTGCCAGCAGCTTGGGAGCTAGCTACAATGAGCAGTTCTTC. This translates into CASSLGASYNEQFF. Full variable domain (rest looked up from reference TRBV5-6 and TRBJ2-1): DAGVTQSPTHLIKTRGQQVTLRCSPKSGHDTVSWYQQALGQGPQFIFQYYEEEERQRGNFPDRFSGHQFPNYSSELNVNALLLGDSALYLCASSLGASYNEQFFGPGTRLTVL.

The gene calls are TRBV11-1 and TRBJ1-1; no clear D. Germline V gene data show CDR1 as SGHAT and CDR2 as FQDESV (reference sequence). The CDR3 extends over 13 amino acids. The V end lost 5 bases, the J end lost 1 base, and 8 bases lay between the germline ends. The chain's CDR3 is CASSINRNTEAFF. The CDR3 region has the DNA TGTGCCAGCAGCATCAACAGGAACACTGAAGCTTTCTTT.

The chain carries TRBV5-1 and TRBJ2-1; perhaps TRBD1 as D (6 bases). This CDR3 is 12 amino acids long. Germline V lookup: CDR1 SGHRS, CDR2 YFSETQ. The V gene lost 4 bases and the J gene lost 9 bases, with 11 bases spanning the gap. In DNA form, the CDR3 reads TGCGCCAGCAGCCAAACAGGGTCTGAGCAGTTCTTC. This sequence encodes CASSQTGSEQFF.

This chain joins TRBV27 and TRBJ2-1, with a possible D match to TRBD1 (5 bases). CDR1 and CDR2 from the germline V gene are MNHEY and SMNVEV (reference sequence). There are 13 residues in the CDR3. Trimming took 4 bases from V and 9 from J, leaving 13 bases between them. The CDR3 region is CASSWGPVGEQFF. CDR3 DNA: TGTGCCAGCAGTTGGGGCCCGGTTGGTGAGCAGTTCTTC.